This note documents a single T cell receptor (beta chain) sequence. Its specificity is unknown. The source of the sample is a study of cytomegalovirus exposure and HLA in healthy donors. As for the study in general: In an early release, HLA-typed donors contributed some 82 million unique TCR sequences.

60 Vbeta and 13 Jbeta primers were used in PCR. Method: immunoSEQ multiplex PCR; TCRdb's copy keeps in-frame clones and lacks some. In the table there are some 180,000 clones, approximately 85% of which are singletons. Trimming shortened V by 6 bases and J by 3 bases, and 24 bases separated the two germline ends. CDR3 length: 17 amino acids. Germline CDR1 reads MDHEN; CDR2 reads SYDVKM. Study observations and caveats: Despite most TCR sequences being rare, some public TCRs occurred in many donors. Being productive about 90% or about 30% of the time was typical of most TCR beta V segments in an earlier analysis.

The sequence derives from a woman between 50 and 59 years old in good health and CMV-seronegative. This rearrangement joins TRBV28 to TRBJ2-7; weak D call: TRBD1 (5 bases). The sample consisted of PBMCs. The CDR3 DNA is TGTGCCAGCAGCCTAATATGGGGCCGGAGAACCAACTACGAGCAGTACTTC. Protein sequence: CASSLIWGRRTNYEQYF. The full variable domain, rest sourced from reference TRBV28 and TRBJ2-7, is DVKVTQSSRYLVKRTGEKVFLECVQDMDHENMFWYRQDPGLGLRLIYFSYDVKMKEKGDIPEGYSVSREKKERFSLILESASTNQTSMYLCASSLIWGRRTNYEQYFGPGTRLTVT.